This TCR beta chain was retrieved from a study of T-cell memory formation after mild COVID-19. As for the study in general: TCR clusters mostly belonged to single donors. Study outcomes and limitations: Contracting CD8+ clones were enriched in EMRA, CD4+ mainly in CM and EM.

After 5'RACE with constant-segment primers, TCR alpha and TCR beta cDNA libraries carrying sample barcodes and UMIs were obtained. A single record per CDR3 protein comes from TCRdb applying MiXCR to the 5' RACE reads. The sample has about 430,000 distinct CDR3 sequences, about a sixth seen once. CDR3 length equals 16 residues. V lost 0 bases and J lost 6; bases outside the gene matches: 5. Germline CDR1 is LGHNA and CDR2 is YSLEER. This clonotype appeared a few times. Its antigen is undetermined. The V gene is TRBV4-3, the J gene TRBJ1-6, with 7 bases lining up with TRBD1. This sequence was found in a man between 18 and 35 years old who had mild COVID-19 (a few samples of this study predate the infection). Cell type and time point are not known. The sequencing sample was made of PBMCs or a T cell subset sorted from them (not recorded which). The CDR3 DNA follows: TGCGCCAGCAGCCAAGACTCAGGGGGGAGTAATTCACCCCTCCACTTT. Protein product: CASSQDSGGSNSPLHF.